These T cell receptor beta chains were read from a single sample in a study of cytomegalovirus exposure and HLA in healthy donors. The protocol was immunoSEQ multiplex PCR, while the TCRdb copy is restricted to in-frame clones and leaves out a portion. Of tens of thousands of clones detected, more than 50% appear once; the ten largest clones hold 4% to 4.5%. Material: PBMCs. The receptors shown here come from a male donor in good health and CMV-seropositive. CDR3s leave out the opening cysteine and the closing phenylalanine or tryptophan. D genes are given only for firm matches.

J: TRBJ1-2; D: -; V: TRBV9; CDR3: ASSVGPIDRTYGYT
J: TRBJ2-2; D: TRBD2; V: TRBV5-1; CDR3: ASSLVLAENTGELF
J: TRBJ2-2; D: -; V: TRBV18; CDR3: ASSLISQSGQSTGELF
J: TRBJ2-7; D: -; V: TRBV6-5; CDR3: ASSFSHNGGYEQY
J: TRBJ2-7; D: -; V: TRBV5-4; CDR3: ASRYRATEDEQY
J: TRBJ2-2; D: TRBD2; V: TRBV28; CDR3: ASTLGLDGGELF
J: TRBJ2-1; D: TRBD1; V: TRBV11-3; CDR3: ASSPWDSPYEQF
J: TRBJ2-2; D: TRBD1; V: TRBV4-1; CDR3: ASSHWDRDAGELF
J: TRBJ2-1; D: TRBD2; V: TRBV6-1; CDR3: ASIGAGDPRGRDEQF
J: TRBJ2-7; D: TRBD2; V: TRBV5-4; CDR3: ASSLRALAGEEQY
J: TRBJ2-5; D: TRBD2; V: TRBV7-7; CDR3: ASSSRGGGEETQY
J: -; D: TRBD1; V: TRBV7-2; CDR3: ASSLTGYDEQY
J: TRBJ2-7; D: -; V: TRBV6-1; CDR3: ASSESQGYHEQY
J: TRBJ1-4; D: -; V: TRBV5-1; CDR3: ASSLVAAVEVWEKLF